A single sample is the source of the 8 T cell receptor beta chains below, sequenced in a study of response to subunit inactivated influenza vaccine. In TCRdb, the RT-PCR reads were re-called with MiXCR into one record per CDR3 protein. The repertoire has more than 700,000 distinct CDR3 sequences, approximately 21% of them found once; the top ten carry roughly a tenth. Sequenced here: PBMCs from blood, sampled about 5 days after vaccination. Receptors were obtained from a middle-aged man who received an inactivated influenza vaccine.

This clonotype was seen only a few times. J is TRBJ2-2 and V is TRBV7-3, with TRBD2 matching 12 bases. J was trimmed by 4 bases and V by 4 bases; bases with no gene match: 4. CDR3 length equals 16 residues. Germline CDR1 is SGHTA and CDR2 is FQGTGA. CDR3 residues: CASSSRLAGVTGELFF. The CDR3 DNA reads as TGTGCCAGCAGCTCTCGACTAGCGGGAGTCACCGGGGAGCTGTTTTTT. Variable domain in full (rest from reference TRBV7-3 and TRBJ2-2): GAGVSQTPSNKVTEKGKYVELRCDPISGHTALYWYRQSLGQGPEFLIYFQGTGAADDSGLPNDRFFAVRPEGSVSTLKIQRTERGDSAVYLCASSSRLAGVTGELFFGEGSRLTVL.

This clonotype was seen a few times. The rearrangement joins TRBV7-2 to TRBJ2-7; TRBD2 agrees at 9 bases. The CDR3 consists of 15 residues. Germline values: CDR1 SGHTA, CDR2 FQGNSA. V was clipped by 5 bases and J by 3 bases; unmatched bases: 8. CDR3 amino acids: CASSKGPSGDYEQYF. CDR3 nucleotide sequence: TGTGCCAGCAGCAAGGGTCCTAGCGGGGACTACGAGCAGTACTTC.

The V gene is TRBV20-1, the J gene TRBJ2-1, with D perhaps TRBD2 (5 bases). Trimming took off 6 bases at V and 0 bases at J, with 12 bases between the two ends. Germline-derived CDR1 and CDR2 are DFQATT and SNEGSKA (reference sequence). The CDR3 length is 14 residues. DNA for the CDR3: TGCAGTGCGCGGGCACCTACCTCCTACAATGAGCAGTTCTTC. This encodes CSARAPTSYNEQFF.

The chain is built from TRBV27 and TRBJ2-3; 8 bases map to TRBD2. Germline CDR1 reads MNHEY; CDR2 reads SMNVEV (reference sequence). The CDR3 sequence is 15 residues long. The junction had 4 bases not matched to a gene; V was cut back by 2 bases and J by 3 bases. The CDR3 spells CASSLIGGGTDTQYF. As DNA, the CDR3 is TGTGCCAGCAGTTTAATCGGGGGGGGAACAGATACGCAGTATTTT.

This clonotype was observed a few times. The V gene is TRBV5-1, the J gene TRBJ2-1, with D perhaps being TRBD1 or TRBD2 (5 bases each). Germline CDR1 reads SGHRS; CDR2 reads YFSETQ. V shed 0 bases and J shed 7 bases, with 11 bases lying between them. The CDR3 spans 14 residues. CDR3 nucleotides: TGCGCCAGCAGCTTGGAGACGGGGCTGAATGAGCAGTTCTTC. As protein: CASSLETGLNEQFF.

This chain joins TRBV5-1 and TRBJ1-2; D not certain. The CDR3 has 15 amino acids. Germline CDR1 and CDR2: SGHRS and YFSETQ. V was cut by 4 bases and J by 2 bases, with 15 bases left in between. CDR3 region: CASSLTPGENYGYTF. The DNA for the CDR3 is TGCGCCAGCAGCCTGACTCCCGGGGAGAACTATGGCTACACCTTC.

The genes are TRBV7-2 and TRBJ2-1; TRBD2 matches at 12 bases. The CDR3 totals 16 residues. V shed 4 bases, J shed 2 bases, and the junction held 3 bases outside the gene matches. The germline gives CDR1 SGHTA, CDR2 FQGNSA. CDR3 in amino acids: CASSSTSGGTYNEQFF. CDR3 nucleotide sequence: TGTGCCAGCAGCTCGACTAGCGGGGGTACCTACAATGAGCAGTTCTTC.

In this sample, this clonotype turned up a few times. No DNA is shown, since the ends of the CDR3 on it are uncertain; the CDR3 is the one TCRdb lists. The chain links TRBV10-3 to TRBJ2-1; the D segment call TRBD2 is taken from the table without a DNA check. Inclusive of both ends, the CDR3 amounts to 13 amino acids. Germline CDR1 is ENHRY and CDR2 is SYGVKD. The CDR3 here is CASSWASGTHEFF.